The 18 T cell receptor beta chains reported below all come from one sample, sequenced in a study of naive and memory T cell subsets. Amplification of ligated cDNA took four PCR rounds with SP2 and nested alpha and beta constant primers. In TCRdb, the 5' RACE reads were re-called with MiXCR into one record per CDR3 protein. The table records tens of thousands of distinct CDR3 sequences, less than 10% of them present only once. An oligonucleotide containing a UMI was ligated to the 3' end of TCR cDNA. Receptors originate from a female donor in good health.

The chain links TRBV5-4 to TRBJ2-7; 11 nucleotides agree with TRBD2. The CDR3 sequence is 15 residues long. V dropped 6 bases and J dropped 7; count of bases not matched to a gene: 12. CDR1 is SGHNT and CDR2 is YYREEE in the germline V gene (reference sequence). CDR3 DNA sequence: TGTGCCAGCACCCCTAGCGGGGGGTTGAGTGGTGAGCAGTACTTC. Translation gives CASTPSGGLSGEQYF.

The sample holds many counts of this clonotype. The rearrangement links TRBV12-3 or TRBV12-4 to TRBJ2-5; D is ambiguous. V was clipped by 5 bases and J by 3 bases, with 13 bases between them. The CDR3 length is 14 residues. The CDR3 here is CASSIYSAKETQYF. In DNA form, the CDR3 reads TGTGCCAGCAGTATTTACTCTGCCAAAGAGACCCAGTACTTC.

The V call is TRBV12-3 or TRBV12-4, the J call TRBJ2-1; no firm D call. V was shortened by 5 bases and J by 7 bases, with 12 bases between the two germline ends. The CDR3 has 13 amino acids. CDR3 protein: CASSPLTYNEQFF. As DNA, the CDR3 is TGTGCCAGCAGTCCCCTGACTTATAATGAGCAGTTCTTC.

The V call is TRBV11-2, the J call TRBJ2-3; possible D gene TRBD2, 6 bases. Germline loops: CDR1 SGHAT, CDR2 FQNNGV. This CDR3 is 16 amino acids long. Deletions cut 5 bases from V and 8 bases from J, with 23 bases between. This chain's CDR3 is CASSLGTSLTGGTQYF. As DNA, the CDR3 is TGTGCCAGCAGCCTGGGGACTTCTCTAACCGGGGGTACGCAGTATTTT.

This clonotype showed up many times. The chain employs TRBV12-3 or TRBV12-4 and TRBJ2-5; D is possibly TRBD2 (7 bases). The V end lost 8 bases, the J end lost 5 bases, and 18 bases lay between the germline ends. The CDR3 has 14 amino acids. As DNA, the CDR3 is TGTGCCAGCGGGGACACGGGAGGTAGGGAGACCCAGTACTTC. Translated: CASGDTGGRETQYF.

The rearrangement links TRBV2 to TRBJ1-1; no definite D call. This CDR3 comprises 13 residues. Germline loops: CDR1 SNHLY, CDR2 FYNNEI. Trimming pared 4 bases from V and 7 bases from J, leaving 13 bases between. CDR3 coding DNA: TGTGCCAGCAGTGGGACTGGCGGTTTTGAAGCTTTCTTT. Translated: CASSGTGGFEAFF.

In its sample, this clonotype was seen many times. The chain uses TRBV6-1 and TRBJ1-2; D is ambiguous. Germline lookup yields CDR1 MNHNS and CDR2 SASEGT. CDR3 length equals 14 residues. Trimming pared 3 bases from V and 1 base from J, leaving 9 bases between. The CDR3 region is CASSDSRSNYGYTF. CDR3 DNA sequence: TGTGCCAGCAGTGACAGTAGAAGTAACTATGGCTACACCTTC.

This clonotype was seen repeatedly, ten times or more. The chain is built from TRBV29-1 and TRBJ2-5, with D perhaps assigned TRBD1 or TRBD2 (5 bases each). V gave up 4 bases and J gave up 1 base, with 10 bases separating them. Germline V gives CDR1 SQVTM, CDR2 ANQGSEA. The CDR3 covers 13 residues. For the CDR3, the DNA is TGCAGCGTTGGTGGGGGAATCCAAGAGACCCAGTACTTC. Translation: CSVGGGIQETQYF.

This clonotype appeared many times. The chain carries TRBV7-2 and TRBJ1-5; D is unclear. The CDR3 loop spans 15 amino acids. Germline values: CDR1 SGHTA, CDR2 FQGNSA. V dropped 3 bases and J dropped 0 bases, with 9 bases sitting between them. This CDR3 reads CASSLWQHSNQPQHF. The CDR3, as DNA: TGTGCCAGCAGCTTGTGGCAGCATAGCAATCAGCCCCAGCATTTT.

This clonotype occurred many times. The chain couples TRBV5-1 to TRBJ2-7, with D unresolved. Trimming left V 4 bases short and J 2 bases short, with 7 bases between. The CDR3 is 12 amino acids. Germline V gene lookup returns CDR1 SGHRS and CDR2 YFSETQ. CDR3 coding DNA: TGCGCCAGCAGCACCGGACCCTACGAGCAGTACTTC. Protein: CASSTGPYEQYF. The full variable domain, completed using reference TRBV5-1 and TRBJ2-7, is KAGVTQTPRYLIKTRGQQVTLSCSPISGHRSVSWYQQTPGQGLQFLFEYFSETQRNKGNFPGRFSGRQFSNSRSEMNVSTLELGDSALYLCASSTGPYEQYFGPGTRLTVT.

This clonotype has only a few counts. The chain recombines TRBV5-1 with TRBJ1-4; D is unclear. The CDR3 runs to 13 residues. CDR1 is SGHRS and CDR2 is YFSETQ in the germline V gene. Trimming cost V 0 bases and J 8 bases, with 8 bases left between them. CDR3 bases: TGCGCCAGCAGCTTGGGGAGTGGCGAAAAACTGTTTTTT. This sequence encodes CASSLGSGEKLFF.

This clonotype came up a few times. The CDR3 DNA reads as TGTGCCAGCACCGATGGGGGAGGAGGGACTGAAGCTTTCTTT. This gives the protein CASTDGGGGTEAFF. The chain combines TRBV7-2 with TRBJ1-1; D is perhaps TRBD1 (5 bases). Germline V CDR1 and CDR2: SGHTA, FQGNSA. Trimming stripped 7 bases from V and 5 bases from J, with 17 bases between. The CDR3 spans 14 residues. Supplemented by reference TRBV7-2 and TRBJ1-1, the full variable domain reads GAGVSQSPSNKVTEKGKDVELRCDPISGHTALYWYRQSLGQGLEFLIYFQGNSAPDKSGLPSDRFSAERTGGSVSTLTIQRTQQEDSAVYLCASTDGGGGTEAFFGQGTRLTVV.

This clonotype was found a few times. The gene calls are TRBV28 and TRBJ2-2; perhaps D is TRBD1 or TRBD2 (5 bases each). Trimming took off 11 bases at V and 1 base at J, with 17 bases between the two ends. The V gene's germline CDR1 is MDHEN and CDR2 SYDVKM. The CDR3 totals 15 residues. CDR3 amino acids: CAAKALRGNTGELFF. CDR3 nucleotide sequence: TGTGCCGCTAAGGCTTTGAGGGGGAACACCGGGGAGCTGTTTTTT.

Ten or more counts support this clonotype. This chain uses TRBV24-1 with TRBJ1-2; D remains ambiguous. This CDR3 region has 11 residues. The V end was cut by 6 bases, the J end by 11 bases, with 12 bases between. CDR1 is KGHDR and CDR2 is SFDVKD in the germline V gene. The CDR3 DNA is TGTGCCACCAGTTCCGGAATCGCGTACACCTTC. It is translated as CATSSGIAYTF.

The DNA of the CDR3 is TGTGCCAGCAGCCCGACAGCGGGGAACACTGAAGCTTTCTTT. Protein product: CASSPTAGNTEAFF. The chain employs TRBV7-9 and TRBJ1-1; tentative D call: TRBD1 (5 bases). The CDR3 covers 14 residues. Per germline, CDR1 SEHNR and CDR2 FQNEAQ (reference sequence). Trimming cost V 5 bases and J 1 base, with 11 bases left between them.

The chain has TRBV7-2 and TRBJ2-2; 10 bases map to TRBD2. This CDR3 spans 15 amino acids. The V gene end was trimmed by 5 bases and the J gene end by 4 bases; junction bases not matched to a gene: 4. Germline CDR1 and CDR2: SGHTA and FQGNSA. CDR3 amino acids: CASSQGLASTGELFF. CDR3 DNA sequence: TGTGCCAGCAGCCAGGGACTAGCGAGCACCGGGGAGCTGTTTTTT. Supplemented by reference TRBV7-2 and TRBJ2-2, the full variable domain reads GAGVSQSPSNKVTEKGKDVELRCDPISGHTALYWYRQSLGQGLEFLIYFQGNSAPDKSGLPSDRFSAERTGGSVSTLTIQRTQQEDSAVYLCASSQGLASTGELFFGEGSRLTVL.

J is TRBJ2-3 and V is TRBV7-2, with D unresolved. Looked up from germline, CDR1 is SGHTA and CDR2 is FQGNSA. This CDR3 comprises 11 residues. Trimming removed 5 bases from V and 2 bases from J, with 2 bases in between. CDR3 nucleotide sequence: TGTGCCAGCAGCATCACAGATACGCAGTATTTT. This sequence encodes CASSITDTQYF.

This clonotype was seen only a few times. This chain links TRBV19 with TRBJ2-5, with D tentatively TRBD2 (6 bases). The germline V gene has CDR1 LNHDA and CDR2 SQIVND (reference sequence). V lost 3 bases to trimming and J lost 2 bases, with 10 bases between them. The CDR3 totals 14 residues. CDR3 in amino acids: CASSISSGQETQYF. The CDR3 DNA is TGTGCCAGTAGTATCTCCAGCGGGCAAGAGACCCAGTACTTC.